This T cell receptor (beta chain) was retrieved from a study of T cells in localized non-small cell lung cancer. General observations from the study: Median detection of top 100 tumor clones in adjacent lung was about 60 clones. Uninvolved adjacent lung, not tumor, had the highest T cell clonality. There was an association of higher blood T cell density with longer overall survival.

Measured with immunoSEQ multiplex PCR; TCRdb has only the in-frame clones, and not every one. This table has under 40,000 clones, under 85% appearing once. The sample holds one count of this clone. As yet, its antigen is unknown. The CDR3 totals 15 residues. Germline V gene lookup returns CDR1 LNHDA and CDR2 SQIVND (reference sequence). Trimming removed 4 bases at V and 0 bases at J, with 12 bases between. The V call is TRBV19, the J call TRBJ1-1; weak D call: TRBD1 (5 bases). This TCR came from a male donor older than 55 with stage II squamous cell lung carcinoma. Sequenced material: peripheral blood, taken before any cancer treatment. This chain's CDR3 is CASSTGRGLNTEAFF. In nucleotides, the CDR3 is TGTGCCAGTAGTACAGGGAGAGGGTTGAACACTGAAGCTTTCTTT.